The 15 T cell receptor beta chains listed next were all sequenced from one sample in a study of regulatory T cells in long-lasting Graves disease. Indicated time point: newly diagnosed GD, antithyroid drugs for less than 3 months. PBMC RNA served as the TCR library source. With iRepertoire HTBI primers and Arm-PCR of CDR3 regions, TCR beta libraries were built. TCRdb re-called the multiplex PCR reads with MiXCR, one entry per CDR3 protein. The repertoire holds 250,000 or so distinct CDR3 sequences, with about 20% as singletons. In addition, the sample was reused for a study of T cells in Graves' hyperthyroidism and ophthalmopathy.

The material was peripheral blood mononuclear cells (PBMCs), obtained at new diagnosis, from a patient treated with antithyroid drugs. The receptor set was obtained from a woman aged 25 to 45 with Graves disease.

This chain uses TRBV24-1 with TRBJ1-2; D possibly corresponds to TRBD1 (5 bases). Germline V lookup: CDR1 KGHDR, CDR2 SFDVKD. V lost 3 bases, J lost 8 bases, and 12 bases lay in between. This CDR3 is built from 13 residues. Here the CDR3 reads CATSDRAGRGYTF. CDR3 coding DNA: TGTGCCACCAGTGATCGGGCAGGGAGGGGCTACACCTTC.

This clonotype occurred many times. The V and J genes are TRBV9 and TRBJ2-5; 7 bases line up with TRBD2. After removal of 0 bases from V and 2 bases from J, the junction contained 7 bases not matched to a gene. The CDR3 has 16 residues. Germline values: CDR1 SGDLS, CDR2 YYNGEE. The CDR3 protein is CASSVAWLADQETQYF. Here the CDR3 DNA reads TGTGCCAGCAGCGTAGCTTGGCTAGCGGATCAAGAGACCCAGTACTTC. Variable domain in full (rest from reference TRBV9 and TRBJ2-5): DSGVTQTPKHLITATGQRVTLRCSPRSGDLSVYWYQQSLDQGLQFLIQYYNGEERAKGNILERFSAQQFPDLHSELNLSSLELGDSALYFCASSVAWLADQETQYFGPGTRLLVL.

About this clonotype itself: Since a far larger clone is one base different, this is likely a read error. This rearrangement joins TRBV7-2 to TRBJ2-7, with D unclear. The CDR3 runs to 13 residues. Germline values: CDR1 SGHTA, CDR2 FQGNSA. Trimming shortened V by 3 bases and J by 4 bases, and 10 bases separated the two germline ends. Here the CDR3 DNA reads TGTACCAGCAGCTTCCAGACCCTTTACGAGCAGTACTTC. Protein sequence: CTSSFQTLYEQYF.

The sample holds many counts of this clonotype. The V gene is TRBV19, the J gene TRBJ1-5, with D perhaps matching TRBD1 (6 bases). V was shortened by 4 bases and J by 3 bases, with 13 bases between the two germline ends. This CDR3 has 15 residues. Per the germline V gene, CDR1 is LNHDA and CDR2 is SQIVND (reference sequence). The CDR3 sequence is CASSNTGRSNQPQHF. Written as DNA, the CDR3 is TGTGCCAGTAGTAATACAGGGAGGTCCAATCAGCCCCAGCATTTT.

The chain uses TRBV19 and TRBJ1-1; TRBD1 matches 7 bases. The V and J ends lost 6 bases and 6 bases, in that order; junction bases with no gene match: 4. CDR3 length: 12 residues. Germline assignment: CDR1 LNHDA and CDR2 SQIVND (reference sequence). The CDR3 nucleotides are TGTGCCAGTAGGCGACAGGGCCCTGAAGCTTTCTTT. It specifies CASRRQGPEAFF.

The J gene is TRBJ2-5, the V gene TRBV20-1; D is ambiguous. The V gene lost 3 bases and the J gene lost 3 bases, with 8 bases spanning the gap. The CDR3 totals 12 residues. Germline V gives CDR1 DFQATT, CDR2 SNEGSKA (reference sequence). The CDR3 here is CSARNYKETQYF. CDR3 DNA sequence: TGCAGTGCTAGGAACTATAAAGAGACCCAGTACTTC.

This clonotype was observed at least ten times. V and J are TRBV20-1 and TRBJ2-5; 9 bases fit TRBD1. This CDR3 has 13 amino acids. V was pared by 4 bases and J by 5 bases, with 5 bases of the junction left unmatched. Looked up from germline, CDR1 is DFQATT and CDR2 is SNEGSKA (reference sequence). In DNA, the CDR3 is TGCAGTGCTACGGACAGGGGAGGGGAGACCCAGTACTTC. Its protein product is CSATDRGGETQYF.

The chain joins TRBV2 to TRBJ2-1, with 10 bases matching TRBD2. The CDR3 consists of 14 residues. V was pared by 5 bases and J by 10 bases, with 8 bases of the junction left unmatched. Per the germline V gene, CDR1 is SNHLY and CDR2 is FYNNEI. CDR3 in DNA: TGTGCCAGCAGTCCCGGGACTAGCGTTTGGGAGCAGTTCTTC. This sequence encodes CASSPGTSVWEQFF. Together with reference TRBV2 and TRBJ2-1, the CDR3 gives the full variable domain: EPEVTQTPSHQVTQMGQEVILRCVPISNHLYFYWYRQILGQKVEFLVSFYNNEISEKSEIFDDQFSVERPDGSNFTLKIRSTKLEDSAMYFCASSPGTSVWEQFFGPGTRLTVL.

This rearrangement joins TRBV5-1 to TRBJ1-4; TRBD1 is a possible D gene (6 bases). Looked up from germline, CDR1 is SGHRS and CDR2 is YFSETQ. The CDR3 is made up of 15 amino acids. V was pared by 8 bases and J by 3 bases, with 17 bases between. For the CDR3, the DNA is TGCGCCAGTAGGACAGCGGGGATAGCTAATGAAAAACTGTTTTTT. Its protein is CASRTAGIANEKLFF.

This clonotype was recorded at least ten times. J is TRBJ2-7 and V is TRBV24-1; weak D call: TRBD2 (5 bases). Between the trimmed V and J ends, which lost 11 bases and 6 bases, there was a span of 10 bases. The CDR3 runs to 10 residues. The germline V gene encodes CDR1 KGHDR and CDR2 SFDVKD. The CDR3 loop reads CAKRVREQYF. The CDR3 nucleotides are TGTGCCAAGAGGGTTCGCGAGCAGTACTTC.

This clonotype has at least ten counts. The chain recombines TRBV11-2 with TRBJ1-5; tentatively, D is TRBD1 (5 bases). V lost 5 bases to trimming and J lost 7 bases, with 18 bases between them. The CDR3 extends over 15 amino acids. CDR1 SGHAT and CDR2 FQNNGV come from the germline V gene. CDR3 coding DNA: TGTGCCAGCAGCCCCCTTGGGGGAAGGGGCCAGCCCCAGCATTTT. Translation gives CASSPLGGRGQPQHF. Complete variable domain (other parts from reference TRBV11-2 and TRBJ1-5): EAGVAQSPRYKIIEKRQSVAFWCNPISGHATLYWYQQILGQGPKLLIQFQNNGVVDDSQLPKDRFSAERLKGVDSTLKIQPAKLEDSAVYLCASSPLGGRGQPQHFGDGTRLSIL.

This clonotype came up many times. The rearrangement uses TRBV10-1 and TRBJ2-1; perhaps TRBD1 as D (6 bases). From germline, CDR1 is WNHNN and CDR2 SYGVQD (reference sequence). CDR3 length: 14 residues. Trimming pared 0 bases from V and 5 bases from J, leaving 8 bases between. The CDR3 bases are TGCGCCAGCAGTGAGTCTTGGACAGACAATGAGCAGTTCTTC. This codes for CASSESWTDNEQFF.

This clonotype came up many times. The chain employs TRBV7-9 and TRBJ1-1; D gene ambiguous. Trimming left V 2 bases short and J 7 bases short, with 11 bases between. From germline, CDR1 is SEHNR and CDR2 FQNEAQ (reference sequence). The CDR3 runs 13 residues. Here the CDR3 reads CASSLLIGDEAFF. DNA of the CDR3: TGTGCCAGCAGCTTACTAATAGGCGATGAAGCTTTCTTT. Drawing the rest from reference TRBV7-9 and TRBJ1-1, the complete variable domain is DTGVSQNPRHKITKRGQNVTFRCDPISEHNRLYWYRQTLGQGPEFLTYFQNEAQLEKSRLLSDRFSAERPKGSFSTLEIQRTEQGDSAMYLCASSLLIGDEAFFGQGTRLTVV.

As concerns this clonotype: A single base separates this from a much larger clone, so it may be a read error. The chain has TRBV6-2 or TRBV6-3 and TRBJ1-5; 8 positions agree with TRBD1. The CDR3 contains 15 residues. V shed 7 bases and J 6 bases; nucleotides not matched to a gene: 11. Germline V gives CDR1 MNHEY, CDR2 SVGEGT. The CDR3 coding sequence is TGTGCCAGCACCAAAGGACAGGGAAGAGGTCAGCCCCAGCATTTT. This sequence encodes CASTKGQGRGQPQHF.

This clonotype has ten or more counts. The chain employs TRBV6-1 and TRBJ1-1; maybe TRBD1 (5 bases). The germline V and J ends were trimmed by 7 bases and 1 base, with 13 bases remaining between them. The germline V gene has CDR1 MNHNS and CDR2 SASEGT. The CDR3 runs to 14 residues. The CDR3 sequence is CASNPIGGNTEAFF. CDR3 DNA sequence: TGTGCCAGCAACCCCATCGGGGGGAACACTGAAGCTTTCTTT.